Below, one T cell receptor beta chain is given with its context. What it binds is unknown. Using the 5' RACE reads, TCRdb records one entry per CDR3 protein without DNA. The sample table sets out approximately 400,000 distinct CDR3 sequences. The source of the sample is a study of monozygotic twins with inflammatory bowel disease. Study-wide points: IBD patients exhibited fewer clonotypes shared with other individuals than healthy twins, particularly with disease activity. Among twins, concordant and discordant pairs did not differ in repertoire similarity, possibly from limited power. By inverse Simpson index, TCRbeta diversity was lower in IBD patients than in healthy co-twins.

The CDR3 loop spans 19 amino acids. Germline V CDR1 and CDR2: DFQATT, SNEGSKA (reference sequence). Sequences were obtained from blood. V is TRBV20-1 and J is TRBJ2-7; no DNA is available, so the TRBD2 call from TCRdb remains unchecked. The TCR comes from a human donor with ulcerative colitis or Crohn's disease, or a healthy co-twin of an affected twin (not recorded which). CDR3 in amino acids: CSATYPGLAGVYSSYEQYF.